The 15 T cell receptor beta chains given below trace back to one sample, sequenced in a study of cytomegalovirus exposure and HLA in healthy donors. In the PCR, 60 Vbeta and 13 Jbeta primers were used. TCRdb's table, derived via immunoSEQ multiplex PCR, lists solely in-frame clones and lacks some. The sample holds 100,000 to 150,000 clones; under 90% are singletons and the top ten take around 3.5%. The sequenced material came from PBMCs. These receptors originate from a middle-aged woman in good health and CMV-seropositive.

A single count supports this clone. DNA of the CDR3: TGTGCCAGTAGTACACCCGGGACAGGGACATCTGGCTACACCTTC. Its translation is CASSTPGTGTSGYTF. The V and J genes are TRBV19 and TRBJ1-2; TRBD1 matches 9 bases. The germline gives CDR1 LNHDA, CDR2 SQIVND (reference sequence). The CDR3 runs 15 residues. V lost 4 bases and J lost 7; bases outside the gene matches: 10.

This chain joins TRBV14 and TRBJ2-5; no reliable D call. The end of the DNA fits TRBJ2-7 better, so the J call may be wrong. Per the germline V gene, CDR1 is SGHDN and CDR2 is FVKESK. CDR3 length: 16 amino acids. CDR3 protein: CASSQGLLRSPYEQYF. The CDR3 DNA reads as TGTGCCAGCAGCCAAGGACTCCTAAGATCCCCATACGAGCAGTACTTC.

The chain employs TRBV5-6 and TRBJ2-1; TRBD2 agrees at 9 bases. Germline CDR1 and CDR2: SGHDT and YYEEEE. The CDR3 covers 17 residues. Trimming cost V 3 bases and J 0 bases; bases outside gene matches: 7. The CDR3 DNA follows: TGTGCCAGCAGCTCGTTCCGACTAGCGGACTCCTACAATGAGCAGTTCTTC. Encoded protein: CASSSFRLADSYNEQFF. The whole variable domain, remainder taken from reference TRBV5-6 and TRBJ2-1, is DAGVTQSPTHLIKTRGQQVTLRCSPKSGHDTVSWYQQALGQGPQFIFQYYEEEERQRGNFPDRFSGHQFPNYSSELNVNALLLGDSALYLCASSSFRLADSYNEQFFGPGTRLTVL.

V usage is TRBV13 and J usage is TRBJ1-1, with TRBD1 matching 12 bases. The V and J ends lost 4 bases and 3 bases, in that order; junction bases with no gene match: 9. The CDR3 is 17 amino acids. Germline V gene sequence: CDR1 PRHDT, CDR2 FYEKMQ (reference sequence). This CDR3 reads CASSSYPGQGADTEAFF. The CDR3 nucleotides read TGTGCCAGCAGCTCCTACCCGGGACAGGGGGCCGACACTGAAGCTTTCTTT. Supplemented by reference TRBV13 and TRBJ1-1, the full variable domain reads AAGVIQSPRHLIKEKRETATLKCYPIPRHDTVYWYQQGPGQDPQFLISFYEKMQSDKGSIPDRFSAQQFSDYHSELNMSSLELGDSALYFCASSSYPGQGADTEAFFGQGTRLTVV.

J is TRBJ2-7 and V is TRBV27, with 12 bases identical to TRBD2. The ends lost 5 bases at V and 6 bases at J; junction bases unmatched: 5. Germline V lookup: CDR1 MNHEY, CDR2 SMNVEV (reference sequence). This CDR3 contains 14 residues. The CDR3 DNA reads TGTGCCAGCAGTCGACTAGCGGGAGAGTGCGAGCAGTACTTC. This codes for CASSRLAGECEQYF.

The chain couples TRBV30 to TRBJ2-7, with a weak D call TRBD1 (5 bases). The CDR3 contains 13 residues. The germline CDR1 and CDR2 sequences are GTSNPN and SVGIG (reference sequence). Trimming cost V 1 base and J 6 bases, with 13 bases left between them. As DNA, the CDR3 is TGTGCCTGGAGTGGGATTGGTAGGGGCGAGCAGTACTTC. Its protein product is CAWSGIGRGEQYF.

This rearrangement joins TRBV5-1 to TRBJ1-1; 7 positions agree with TRBD1. The germline gives CDR1 SGHRS, CDR2 YFSETQ. CDR3 length: 14 amino acids. V was clipped by 5 bases and J by 1 base; unmatched bases: 5. Here the CDR3 reads CASSIQGTNTEAFF. CDR3 DNA: TGCGCCAGCAGTATACAGGGGACGAACACTGAAGCTTTCTTT.

For the CDR3, the DNA is TGCGCCAGCAGCCAAGAAATTAGCTCCTACAATGAGCAGTTCTTC. Protein: CASSQEISSYNEQFF. The chain is built from TRBV4-3 and TRBJ2-1; the D is unclear. The CDR3 covers 15 residues. Germline CDR1 LGHNA, CDR2 YSLEER. V lost 0 bases to trimming and J lost 0 bases, with 6 bases between them.

The chain links TRBV27 to TRBJ2-1, with 9 bases aligning to TRBD2. The CDR3 extends over 14 amino acids. V was clipped by 2 bases and J by 8 bases; unmatched bases: 4. The germline V gene encodes CDR1 MNHEY and CDR2 SMNVEV (reference sequence). The CDR3 coding sequence is TGTGCCAGCAGTTTAGGGCGGGAGGGATATGAGCAGTTCTTC. Protein product: CASSLGREGYEQFF.

This clone appeared a single time. This chain uses TRBV29-1 with TRBJ2-1, with 9 nucleotides matching TRBD2. J gave up 0 bases and V 1 base, and 10 bases lay outside the gene matches. Per germline, CDR1 SQVTM and CDR2 ANQGSEA. The CDR3 spans 18 residues. The CDR3 here is CSVEVTSGSTSSYNEQFF. The CDR3 DNA reads as TGCAGCGTTGAAGTCACTAGCGGGTCCACGAGCTCCTACAATGAGCAGTTCTTC.

The chain joins TRBV7-2 to TRBJ1-2; TRBD1 agrees at 8 bases. Germline trimming cut 2 bases from V and 1 base from J; bases unmatched to any gene: 3. The CDR3 runs to 15 residues. Germline assignment: CDR1 SGHTA and CDR2 FQGNSA. CDR3 nucleotide sequence: TGTGCCAGCAGCTTACATACAGGGGGTAACTATGGCTACACCTTC. Translated, it gives CASSLHTGGNYGYTF.

For the CDR3, the DNA is TGCGCCAGCAGTGGGACTCGACCCGACAATGAGCAGTTCTTC. Translated: CASSGTRPDNEQFF. The chain is built from TRBV5-1 and TRBJ2-1; D is perhaps TRBD2 (6 bases). V gave up 5 bases and J gave up 5 bases, with 14 bases separating them. The CDR3 contains 14 residues. The V gene's germline CDR1 is SGHRS and CDR2 YFSETQ.

This chain connects TRBV23-1 to TRBJ2-5, with 8 bases aligning to TRBD2. TRBV23-1 is known as an ORF, though its function is uncertain. V gave up 4 bases and J gave up 6 bases; unmatched junction bases: 7. The CDR3 has 14 residues. In DNA form, the CDR3 reads TGCGCCAGCAGTCCCGGGGGGGCGTTGCAGACCCAGTACTTC. Translated: CASSPGGALQTQYF.

The rearrangement uses TRBV27 and TRBJ1-1; TRBD1 is a possible D gene (5 bases). The germline V gene encodes CDR1 MNHEY and CDR2 SMNVEV (reference sequence). The CDR3 is 13 residues long. The V gene lost 2 bases and the J gene lost 10 bases, with 14 bases spanning the gap. For the CDR3, the DNA is TGTGCCAGCAGTTTAGGACGTGGGGCTCGAGCTTTCTTT. Its translation: CASSLGRGARAFF.

The chain combines TRBV6-5 with TRBJ1-3, with D perhaps TRBD1 (5 bases). The CDR3 length is 15 residues. V lost 6 bases, J lost 0 bases, and 12 bases lay in between. Germline CDR1 is MNHEY and CDR2 is SVGAGI. The CDR3 sequence: CASSPGHSSGNTIYF. CDR3 in DNA: TGTGCCAGCAGCCCAGGGCACAGCTCTGGAAACACCATATATTTT.